The 4 T cell receptor beta chains below all came from one sample that was sequenced in a study of T cells in pancreatic ductal adenocarcinoma. The selected patients with pancreatic ductal adenocarcinoma had surgery but no neoadjuvant therapy. TCRdb's table, derived via immunoSEQ multiplex PCR, lists solely in-frame clones and lacks some. Here the sample spans about 100,000 clones, around 96% being singletons. The sequenced sample was PBMCs. The receptors come from a human donor with pancreatic ductal adenocarcinoma.

This chain connects TRBV11-2 to TRBJ2-6; D is ambiguous. Trimming removed 5 bases from V and 2 bases from J, with 10 bases in between. This CDR3 spans 15 amino acids. CDR1 is SGHAT and CDR2 is FQNNGV in the germline V gene. Written as DNA, the CDR3 is TGTGCCAGCAGCCCTAGGATACCTGGGGCCAACGTCCTGACTTTC. This encodes CASSPRIPGANVLTF.

The CDR3 reads CASSVGGRGDTDTQYF. The CDR3 bases are TGTGCCAGCAGTGTTGGAGGGAGGGGAGACACAGATACGCAGTATTTT. V and J are TRBV2 and TRBJ2-3; 7 bases map to TRBD2. The CDR3 is 16 residues long. Per germline, CDR1 SNHLY and CDR2 FYNNEI. Trimming took 4 bases from V and 2 from J; bases not matched to a gene: 9. Full variable domain (outside the CDR3, taken from reference TRBV2 and TRBJ2-3): EPEVTQTPSHQVTQMGQEVILRCVPISNHLYFYWYRQILGQKVEFLVSFYNNEISEKSEIFDDQFSVERPDGSNFTLKIRSTKLEDSAMYFCASSVGGRGDTDTQYFGPGTRLTVL.

V is TRBV7-9 and J is TRBJ1-2; perhaps TRBD1 as D (6 bases). The CDR3 length is 16 residues. Germline V gives CDR1 SEHNR, CDR2 FQNEAQ (reference sequence). V shed 5 bases and J shed 1 base, with 17 bases lying between them. CDR3: CASSLAGTTHNYGYTF. The CDR3 DNA reads TGTGCCAGCAGCCTCGCCGGGACAACTCATAACTATGGCTACACCTTC.

The CDR3 region is CASSQTGTGDEQYF. CDR3 DNA: TGTGCCAGCAGCCAAACCGGGACAGGGGACGAGCAGTACTTC. V and J are TRBV14 and TRBJ2-7; 10 bases map to TRBD1. This CDR3 is 14 amino acids long. Germline CDR1 SGHDN, CDR2 FVKESK. V trimming: 2 bases; J trimming: 5 bases; junction bases outside the gene matches: 3.